These 25 T cell receptor beta chains originate from one sample sequenced in a study of regulatory T cells in long-lasting Graves disease. Libraries of TCR beta came from iRepertoire HTBI primers plus Arm-PCR of CDR3 regions. TCRdb redid the calling of the multiplex PCR reads with MiXCR, one entry per CDR3 protein. Of under 700,000 distinct CDR3 sequences in the sample, around 16% were seen once. Time point described: newly diagnosed GD, antithyroid drugs for less than 3 months. TCR sequences were obtained from RNA taken from PBMCs. These same records also appear under a second study, on T cells in Graves' hyperthyroidism and ophthalmopathy.

The source material was peripheral blood mononuclear cells (PBMCs), sampled at new diagnosis, from a patient treated with antithyroid drugs. The source of these receptors is a woman aged 35 to 60 with Graves disease.

This clonotype was detected many times. The chain employs TRBV29-1 and TRBJ1-1; D call uncertain. CDR1 is SQVTM, CDR2 ANQGSEA, per germline. The length of the CDR3 is 15 residues. V dropped 0 bases and J dropped 1 base, with 12 bases sitting between them. The CDR3 DNA follows: TGCAGCGTTGAAGAGGCTCGGGTAACGAACACTGAAGCTTTCTTT. Protein: CSVEEARVTNTEAFF.

This clonotype was counted between two and nine times. The rearrangement uses TRBV11-3 and TRBJ2-2; either TRBD1 or TRBD2 may fit D (6 bases each). Per the germline V gene, CDR1 is SGHNT and CDR2 is YENEEA. Trimming took off 6 bases at V and 2 bases at J, with 16 bases between the two ends. CDR3 size: 16 residues. The CDR3 coding sequence is TGTGCCAGCAGAACGAGGGGGGCCCAAAACACCGGGGAGCTGTTTTTT. It translates to CASRTRGAQNTGELFF.

This clonotype was seen at least ten times. The chain has TRBV5-1 and TRBJ2-7, with 7 bases that match TRBD1. With 0 bases clipped from V and 7 bases from J, the junction kept 10 bases outside the gene matches. Germline V gene sequence: CDR1 SGHRS, CDR2 YFSETQ. This CDR3 has 15 amino acids. The chain's CDR3 is CASSLGRGRREEQYF. DNA of the CDR3: TGCGCCAGCAGCTTGGGTAGGGGGCGAAGGGAAGAGCAGTACTTC.

This clonotype was observed a few times. This rearrangement joins TRBV4-1 to TRBJ2-2; D is unclear. Germline assignment: CDR1 MGHRA and CDR2 YSYEKL. The CDR3 covers 13 residues. V was trimmed by 1 base and J by 7 bases, leaving 7 bases between them. The CDR3 reads CASSQAGLGELFF. The CDR3 DNA sequence: TGCGCCAGCAGCCAAGCTGGGCTCGGGGAGCTGTTTTTT.

This clonotype was counted many times. The chain joins TRBV28 to TRBJ2-7; D is undetermined. CDR1 and CDR2 (germline): MDHEN, SYDVKM. The CDR3 has 12 residues. Trimming cost V 2 bases and J 7 bases, with 9 bases left between them. CDR3 coding DNA: TGTGCCAGCAGTTTAACCTCCTTTGAGCAGTACTTC. This codes for CASSLTSFEQYF.

This clonotype was counted many times. J is TRBJ1-1 and V is TRBV5-1; 8 positions match TRBD1. V shed 4 bases, J shed 1 base, and the junction held 6 bases outside the gene matches. CDR1 is SGHRS and CDR2 is YFSETQ in the germline V gene. The CDR3 has 15 residues. The CDR3 nucleotides read TGCGCCAGCAGCGTCGGGACAGGAGCGAACACTGAAGCTTTCTTT. It yields the protein CASSVGTGANTEAFF.

In nucleotides, the CDR3 is TGTGCCAGCAGTCCCTCGGACAGGGACTACGAGCAGTACGTC. Its translation is CASSPSDRDYEQYV. The chain combines TRBV6-2 or TRBV6-3 with TRBJ2-7; TRBD1 agrees at 8 bases. Germline assignment: CDR1 MNHEY and CDR2 SVGEGT. The CDR3 runs to 14 residues. The trim removed 5 bases at V and 3 bases at J, leaving 6 bases unmatched.

In this sample, this clonotype turned up many times. The rearrangement uses TRBV6-5 and TRBJ1-1, with D maybe TRBD1 (6 bases). The V gene lost 4 bases and the J gene lost 6 bases, with 9 bases spanning the gap. This CDR3 comprises 12 residues. Germline CDR1 is MNHEY and CDR2 is SVGAGI. The CDR3 region has the DNA TGTGCCAGCAGTTCGGGGGCTGCTGAAGCTTTCTTT. Translation gives CASSSGAAEAFF.

The chain uses TRBV7-9 and TRBJ2-6, with 8 bases identical to TRBD1. With 6 bases clipped from V and 0 bases from J, the junction kept 4 bases outside the gene matches. This CDR3 comprises 16 residues. CDR1 SEHNR and CDR2 FQNEAQ come from the germline V gene (reference sequence). Here the CDR3 reads CASRDRVLSGANVLTF. DNA of the CDR3: TGTGCCAGCAGGGACAGGGTCCTCTCTGGGGCCAACGTCCTGACTTTC.

This clonotype was recorded at least ten times. This chain links TRBV4-1 with TRBJ1-1; D remains unclear. This CDR3 has 14 amino acids. The V end was cut by 0 bases, the J end by 5 bases, with 10 bases between. Per germline, CDR1 MGHRA and CDR2 YSYEKL. In nucleotides, the CDR3 is TGCGCCAGCAGCCAAGACCCCGACGGGACTGAAGCTTTCTTT. Translated, it gives CASSQDPDGTEAFF.

This clonotype was seen repeatedly, ten times or more. The chain employs TRBV15 and TRBJ2-7, with D possibly being TRBD1 or TRBD2 (5 bases each). Germline V lookup: CDR1 LNHNV, CDR2 YYDKDF (reference sequence). The CDR3 covers 17 residues. V lost 2 bases and J lost 2, with 19 bases in between. The CDR3 reads CATSRIPRDGEAYEQYF. DNA of the CDR3: TGTGCCACCAGCAGAATTCCCCGGGACGGAGAAGCCTACGAGCAGTACTTC.

This clonotype was counted many times. V usage is TRBV12-3 or TRBV12-4 and J usage is TRBJ2-5; tentative D call: TRBD1 (5 bases). V was cut by 6 bases and J by 5 bases, with 16 bases left in between. This CDR3 is 14 amino acids long. The CDR3 bases are TGTGCCAGCAGAAGGGGTCTAGGAGTGGAGACCCAGTACTTC. This gives the protein CASRRGLGVETQYF.

V and J are TRBV6-1 and TRBJ2-7; 8 positions agree with TRBD1. The CDR3 runs to 14 residues. From germline, CDR1 is MNHNS and CDR2 SASEGT. V shed 1 base and J 2 bases; nucleotides not matched to a gene: 1. The CDR3 coding sequence is TGTGCCAGCAGTGAAGGGACAGGGACCTACGAGCAGTACTTC. Amino acid sequence: CASSEGTGTYEQYF.

This sequence joins TRBV13 and TRBJ2-7, with 8 bases lining up with TRBD2. CDR3 size: 14 residues. Germline values: CDR1 PRHDT, CDR2 FYEKMQ (reference sequence). After removal of 7 bases from V and 2 bases from J, the junction contained 7 bases not matched to a gene. CDR3 in DNA: TGTGCCAGCAAAACCCGGGAGGGAGCCTACGAGCAGTACTTC. Its translation is CASKTREGAYEQYF.

This clonotype was picked up many times. CDR3: CASSLEGSGEQYF. CDR3 DNA sequence: TGCGCCAGCAGCTTGGAAGGTTCTGGCGAGCAGTACTTC. The rearrangement links TRBV5-1 to TRBJ2-7; D is undetermined. Per germline, CDR1 SGHRS and CDR2 YFSETQ. V was shortened by 0 bases and J by 6 bases, with 10 bases between the two germline ends. The CDR3 has 13 residues.

This clonotype came up many times. This chain links TRBV10-3 with TRBJ1-6; 11 bases agree with TRBD1. Germline V lookup: CDR1 ENHRY, CDR2 SYGVKD. The V segment lost 6 bases and the J segment 6 bases; nucleotides outside the gene matches: 7. The CDR3 is 16 residues long. CDR3 DNA: TGTGCCATCAGCGGGTGGGACAGGGGGGTTAATTCACCCCTCCACTTT. This codes for CAISGWDRGVNSPLHF.

Many counts were recorded for this clonotype. The V call is TRBV5-1, the J call TRBJ2-7; D is ambiguous. Trimming pared 0 bases from V and 5 bases from J, leaving 6 bases between. CDR3 length: 12 residues. The germline gives CDR1 SGHRS, CDR2 YFSETQ. In DNA, the CDR3 is TGCGCCAGCAGCTTGGCCATGAACGAGCAGTACTTC. It encodes CASSLAMNEQYF.

This chain uses TRBV6-1 with TRBJ2-3, with TRBD2 matching 12 bases. Trimming at V came to 6 bases and at J to 1 base, leaving 8 bases not matched to a gene. The CDR3 has 17 amino acids. CDR1 and CDR2 (germline): MNHNS, SASEGT. The CDR3 loop is CASRKALAGGGTDTQYF. CDR3 DNA: TGTGCCAGCAGGAAGGCCCTAGCGGGGGGGGGCACAGATACGCAGTATTTT.

This clonotype was seen repeatedly, ten times or more. The chain links TRBV6-1 to TRBJ1-2, with D tentatively TRBD1 (6 bases). CDR3 size: 12 residues. V dropped 7 bases and J dropped 3 bases, with 9 bases sitting between them. Germline values: CDR1 MNHNS, CDR2 SASEGT. CDR3 nucleotides: TGTGCCAGCACCGGACAGTACTATGGCTACACCTTC. Its translation: CASTGQYYGYTF.

This clonotype appeared many times. This rearrangement joins TRBV13 to TRBJ2-5; 11 bases map to TRBD2. The V gene's germline CDR1 is PRHDT and CDR2 FYEKMQ (reference sequence). The CDR3 is 15 amino acids. V lost 5 bases, J lost 3 bases, and 5 bases stayed unmatched. CDR3 loop: CASSLAGGTEETQYF. As DNA, the CDR3 is TGTGCCAGCAGCCTAGCGGGGGGTACCGAAGAGACCCAGTACTTC.

The V and J genes are TRBV5-1 and TRBJ2-1; the D gene is possibly TRBD1 (6 bases). The V gene's germline CDR1 is SGHRS and CDR2 YFSETQ. V gave up 5 bases and J gave up 1 base, with 10 bases separating them. The CDR3 totals 14 residues. DNA for the CDR3: TGCGCCAGCAGTCGAGACAGGTCCTACAATGAGCAGTTCTTC. Translated, it gives CASSRDRSYNEQFF.

This chain links TRBV20-1 with TRBJ2-1; D gene uncertain. Germline V gene lookup returns CDR1 DFQATT and CDR2 SNEGSKA (reference sequence). Trimming removed 2 bases from V and 3 bases from J, with 8 bases in between. This CDR3 spans 13 amino acids. CDR3 in DNA: TGCAGTGCTAGAAGGCTAATCTACAATGAGCAGTTCTTC. Residues: CSARRLIYNEQFF.

This clonotype was counted between two and nine times. The chain joins TRBV27 to TRBJ2-1; possible D gene TRBD2, 6 bases. CDR3 length equals 14 residues. V was clipped by 5 bases and J by 10 bases, with 18 bases between them. Germline loops: CDR1 MNHEY, CDR2 SMNVEV (reference sequence). CDR3 amino acids: CASSAKRVTPEQFF. The CDR3 DNA sequence: TGTGCCAGCAGTGCGAAGCGGGTGACTCCCGAGCAGTTCTTC.

This chain connects TRBV12-3 or TRBV12-4 to TRBJ2-2; no clear D gene. The CDR3 has 15 residues. V was shortened by 5 bases and J by 0 bases, with 10 bases between the two germline ends. The CDR3 loop reads CASSPHSPNTGELFF. CDR3 in DNA: TGTGCCAGCAGTCCACACAGTCCGAACACCGGGGAGCTGTTTTTT.

As for this clonotype: This likely comes from a read error, as the CDR3 has no conserved phenylalanine or tryptophan at its end. The V call is TRBV11-2, the J call TRBJ1-5; D remains unclear. There are 13 residues in the CDR3. V dropped 5 bases and J dropped 4 bases, with 9 bases sitting between them. Germline loops: CDR1 SGHAT, CDR2 FQNNGV. CDR3 in DNA: TGTGCCAGCAGCCCTTGGTGGAATCAGCCCCAGCATCTT. This encodes CASSPWWNQPQHL.